One and the same sample provided the 27 T cell receptor beta chains below, sequenced in a study of tumor and adjacent non-tumor tissue in lung cancer. The library came from three nested PCR rounds adapted from ARM-PCR protocols. TCRdb independently ran MiXCR on the multiplex PCR reads; one entry per CDR3 protein. The sample contains more than 45,000 distinct CDR3 sequences, under 75% of which appear only once. The template was RNA from unsorted bulk tissue. Distant lung tissue was collected more than 3 cm away from the tumor edge. Sequencing was carried out using distant non-tumor lung tissue. These receptors came from a woman in her sixties or seventies with non-small cell lung cancer.

The chain employs TRBV18 and TRBJ1-5, with D possibly TRBD1 on 5 matching bases. In germline, CDR1 is KGHSH, CDR2 LQKENI. The CDR3 consists of 13 residues. V gave up 2 bases and J gave up 6 bases, with 8 bases separating them. This chain's CDR3 is CASSPGQGQPQHF. In nucleotides, the CDR3 is TGTGCCAGCTCACCAGGCCAGGGTCAGCCCCAGCATTTT.

This clonotype was seen ten or more times. J is TRBJ2-1 and V is TRBV5-6; D gene uncertain. The CDR3 has 17 amino acids. V was clipped by 4 bases and J by 6 bases, with 23 bases between them. The germline V gene encodes CDR1 SGHDT and CDR2 YYEEEE. CDR3 in DNA: TGTGCCAGCAGCCCCTACTGGGCAATGAGGACGGCCAATGAGCAGTTCTTC. It is translated as CASSPYWAMRTANEQFF.

As concerns this clonotype: One junction end does not reproduce the germline sequence, and a read error may be involved. In DNA, the CDR3 is TGTGCCAGCAACTACTTTACAGGGAACTATGGCTACAGCTTC. This codes for CASNYFTGNYGYSF. The rearrangement joins TRBV6-5 to TRBJ1-2, with a weak D call TRBD1 (6 bases). Per the germline V gene, CDR1 is MNHEY and CDR2 is SVGAGI. This CDR3 region has 14 residues.

The gene calls are TRBV11-3 and TRBJ2-7; 12 bases align to TRBD2. The CDR3 totals 18 residues. The germline V gene encodes CDR1 SGHNT and CDR2 YENEEA. V shed 1 base and J 9 bases; nucleotides not matched to a gene: 16. In nucleotides, the CDR3 is TGTGCCAGCAGCTTAGTTTCGACTAGCGGGAGATTAATAAACGGGCAGTACTTC. This gives the protein CASSLVSTSGRLINGQYF.

This clonotype was observed many times. The genes are TRBV12-3 or TRBV12-4 and TRBJ2-2; no clear D. This CDR3 is 16 amino acids long. V gave up 1 base and J gave up 6 bases, with 15 bases separating them. The CDR3 DNA sequence: TGTGCCAGCAGTTTAGGTTTGGTGGGCATATCCGGGGAGCTGTTTTTT. Translating it yields CASSLGLVGISGELFF.

Turning to this clonotype: A read error may produce the germline difference seen at one junction end. The chain uses TRBV11-2 and TRBJ2-1, with a possible D match to TRBD1 (5 bases). The germline V gene encodes CDR1 SGHAT and CDR2 FQNNGV. This CDR3 region has 15 residues. For the CDR3, the DNA is TGTGGCAGCAGCCCTGAGGACAACATCGTACGTGAGCAGTTCTTC. This translates into CGSSPEDNIVREQFF.

This clonotype has a count of ten or more. The rearrangement uses TRBV20-1 and TRBJ2-3; D is undetermined. This CDR3 is 15 amino acids long. V shed 3 bases and J shed 0 bases, with 13 bases lying between them. The germline V gene has CDR1 DFQATT and CDR2 SNEGSKA (reference sequence). In DNA, the CDR3 is TGCAGTGCTAGTGATCTAACGAGTAGCACAGATACGCAGTATTTT. Protein product: CSASDLTSSTDTQYF.

This clonotype was seen repeatedly, ten times or more. The rearrangement uses TRBV11-2 and TRBJ1-2, with D maybe TRBD1 (5 bases). The V gene's germline CDR1 is SGHAT and CDR2 FQNNGV. The CDR3 contains 15 residues. Trimming took off 0 bases at V and 7 bases at J, with 15 bases between the two ends. CDR3 residues: CASSLDSQGRSGYTF. The CDR3 DNA reads TGTGCCAGCAGCTTAGATAGCCAGGGCCGGAGTGGCTACACCTTC.

As regards this clonotype: Its ends do not fully match the called genes, so a read error is possible. The chain recombines TRBV4-1 with TRBJ2-7; 14 positions agree with TRBD2. This CDR3 spans 17 amino acids. The germline CDR1 and CDR2 sequences are MGHRA and YSYEKL. The CDR3 region is CAGSQGTSGSGSYKQSF. CDR3 in DNA: TGCGCCGGCAGCCAGGGGACTAGCGGGAGTGGTTCGTACAAGCAGTCCTTC.

The chain links TRBV6-5 to TRBJ2-1, with 7 bases that match TRBD2. The ends lost 6 bases at V and 5 bases at J; junction bases unmatched: 13. Germline loops: CDR1 MNHEY, CDR2 SVGAGI. The CDR3 contains 16 residues. The CDR3: CASSRTGPSGHNEQFF. CDR3 in DNA: TGTGCCAGCAGCCGCACCGGGCCTAGCGGACACAATGAGCAGTTCTTC.

The chain is built from TRBV29-1 and TRBJ2-7, with TRBD1 as a possible D gene (5 bases). With 8 bases removed from V and 0 bases from J, the gap between germline ends came to 20 bases. The CDR3 contains 15 residues. Germline V lookup: CDR1 SQVTM, CDR2 ANQGSEA. CDR3 sequence (DNA): TGCAGCATTGGACATATGAGCGCCAGCTCCTACGAGCAGTACTTC. Protein: CSIGHMSASSYEQYF.

To note about this clonotype: Being one base from a much bigger clone, this may be a read error. The chain carries TRBV28 and TRBJ1-6; TRBD1 is a possible D gene (5 bases). The V end lost 8 bases, the J end lost 17 bases, and 25 bases lay between the germline ends. There are 14 residues in the CDR3. Germline CDR1 is MDHEN and CDR2 is SYDVKM. The DNA for the CDR3 is TGTGCCAGCCGGCCGACCTTCCAGGGTGTGCCCTTCCACTTT. It is translated as CASRPTFQGVPFHF.

In the case of this clonotype: The junction shows a germline mismatch at one end, possibly a read error. This chain uses TRBV14 with TRBJ2-4; 7 bases fit TRBD1. The CDR3 extends over 16 amino acids. Germline loops: CDR1 SGHDN, CDR2 FVKESK. CDR3: CASSQDRGISKNIHYF. CDR3 sequence (DNA): TGTGCCAGCAGCCAAGACAGGGGGATTTCCAAAAACATTCATTACTTC.

Worth noting for this clonotype: Germline is not matched at one junction end, which may reflect a read error. V is TRBV7-2 and J is TRBJ1-1, with a tentative D call TRBD1 (6 bases). In germline, CDR1 is SGHTA, CDR2 FQGNSA. CDR3 length equals 13 residues. The CDR3 protein is CASSPTGGTEALF. As DNA, the CDR3 is TGTGCCAGCAGCCCTACGGGGGGCACTGAAGCTCTCTTT. The whole variable domain, remainder taken from reference TRBV7-2 and TRBJ1-1, is GAGVSQSPSNKVTEKGKDVELRCDPISGHTALYWYRQSLGQGLEFLIYFQGNSAPDKSGLPSDRFSAERTGGSVSTLTIQRTQQEDSAVYLCASSPTGGTEALFGQGTRLTVV.

On this clonotype itself: A read error is possible here, since a much larger clone lies one base away. This chain connects TRBV11-2 to TRBJ1-4, with unresolved D. Germline V lookup: CDR1 SGHAT, CDR2 FQNNGV. The CDR3 contains 13 residues. V was trimmed by 4 bases and J by 11 bases, leaving 14 bases between them. CDR3: CASSSEGRLKLFF. The CDR3 DNA reads as TGTGCCAGCAGCTCCGAGGGCCGGCTGAAACTGTTTTTT.

This clonotype showed up just a few times. The chain links TRBV28 to TRBJ2-3; D is perhaps TRBD2 (6 bases). The CDR3 contains 15 residues. Germline-derived CDR1 and CDR2 are MDHEN and SYDVKM. V lost 2 bases and J lost 10, with 19 bases in between. This CDR3 is CASSLQRVAGDAQYF. CDR3 nucleotide sequence: TGTGCCAGCAGTTTACAGCGGGTGGCCGGGGATGCGCAGTATTTT.

Remarks on this clonotype: With a much larger clone just one base away, this may be a read error. The V call is TRBV7-8, the J call TRBJ2-1; no clear D. CDR3 length: 12 amino acids. Per the germline V gene, CDR1 is SGHVS and CDR2 is FQNEAQ. CDR3 nucleotides: TGTGCCAACAGCACTCATAGGTATGAGCAGTTCTTC. Amino acid sequence: CANSTHRYEQFF.

The CDR3, as DNA: TGTGCCAGCAGTTTGCCGGGACAGGAGACGTCCGGGGAGCTGTTTTTT. Protein product: CASSLPGQETSGELFF. The rearrangement links TRBV28 to TRBJ2-2; 8 nucleotides agree with TRBD1. The CDR3 has 16 residues. Germline V gives CDR1 MDHEN, CDR2 SYDVKM. The V and J ends lost 3 bases and 6 bases, in that order; junction bases with no gene match: 9.

On this clonotype: The final CDR3 position lacks the conserved phenylalanine or tryptophan, pointing to a likely read error. The chain joins TRBV4-1 to TRBJ2-2; D is ambiguous. CDR3 length: 11 residues. V was shortened by 6 bases and J by 4 bases, with 3 bases between the two germline ends. CDR1 MGHRA and CDR2 YSYEKL come from the germline V gene. The DNA for the CDR3 is TGCGCCAGCAGGGCCACCGGGGAGCTGTTTCTT. The encoded protein is CASRATGELFL.

A note on this clonotype: A clone one base away is much larger, so this may be a read error. This chain links TRBV20-1 with TRBJ2-1; no clear D. Germline lookup yields CDR1 DFQATT and CDR2 SNEGSKA (reference sequence). The CDR3 contains 12 residues. CDR3 in amino acids: CSARVLGNEHFF. As DNA, the CDR3 is TGCAGTGCTAGAGTTCTGGGTAATGAGCACTTCTTC.

Comments on this clonotype: A much larger clone sits a single nucleotide away, making a read error possible. This rearrangement joins TRBV7-9 to TRBJ2-1; tentative D call: TRBD1 (6 bases). The germline V gene has CDR1 SEHNR and CDR2 FQNEAQ (reference sequence). This CDR3 contains 13 residues. CDR3 sequence reads: CARSLGGNNEQFF. The CDR3 region has the DNA TGTGCCAGGAGCTTAGGGGGTAACAATGAGCAGTTCTTC.

Concerning this clonotype itself: The junction differs from germline at one of its ends, possibly a read error. V gene TRBV12-3 or TRBV12-4 combines with J gene TRBJ1-2; D not resolved. This CDR3 is 12 amino acids long. CDR3 in amino acids: CTSSLADQGYTF. The CDR3 coding sequence is TGTACCAGCAGTTTAGCGGATCAGGGCTACACCTTC.

Comment on this clonotype: A clone one base away is much larger, so this may be a read error. The V call is TRBV10-1, the J call TRBJ2-5; D may match TRBD1 or TRBD2 (5 bases each). The CDR3 runs 16 residues. Trimming pared 2 bases from V and 2 bases from J, leaving 15 bases between. Germline assignment: CDR1 WNHNN and CDR2 SYGVQD (reference sequence). Written as DNA, the CDR3 is TGCGCCAGCAGTGAGCTTGGGAGAGGGGAACAAGAGACCCAGTACTTC. Translated: CASSELGRGEQETQYF.

For this clonotype: This may stem from a read error, because a much larger clone lies one nucleotide away. This sequence joins TRBV28 and TRBJ1-1; tentative D call: TRBD1 (6 bases). Trimming took off 9 bases at V and 12 bases at J, with 23 bases between the two ends. CDR1 is MDHEN, CDR2 SYDVKM, per germline. The length of the CDR3 is 13 residues. CDR3: CASTSGAAFLTFF. CDR3 in DNA: TGTGCCAGTACCTCAGGGGCGGCGTTTTTGACTTTCTTT.

This clonotype was recorded once. Because the CDR3's place on the DNA is in doubt, the DNA is left out and the CDR3 is given as listed by TCRdb. This chain uses TRBV2 with TRBJ1-2; the table's D call of TRBD1 was not tested on the DNA. With termini counted, the CDR3 has 18 amino acids. Germline CDR1 and CDR2: SNHLY and FYNNEI. The CDR3 protein is CAGSDSGVGSGINYGYTF.

To note about this clonotype: The junction differs from germline at one of its ends, possibly a read error. This sequence joins TRBV11-3 and TRBJ1-2; 7 bases align to TRBD1. The length of the CDR3 is 14 residues. From germline, CDR1 is SGHNT and CDR2 YENEEA. The CDR3 sequence is CDSSAQGQNYSYTF. CDR3 in DNA: TGTGACAGCAGCGCCCAGGGACAGAACTATAGCTACACCTTC.

Regarding this clonotype: An end of the junction differs from the germline gene, which may be a read error. The chain employs TRBV5-1 and TRBJ1-1, with D uncertain. The CDR3 sequence is 14 residues long. Per germline, CDR1 SGHRS and CDR2 YFSETQ. CDR3 protein: CASSLDSENIEAFF. CDR3 in DNA: TGCGCCAGCAGCTTGGACTCCGAGAACATTGAAGCTTTCTTT.